This is a list of T cell receptor beta chains from one sample in a study of cytomegalovirus exposure and HLA in healthy donors. Profiling relied on immunoSEQ multiplex PCR, and the TCRdb table lists in-frame clones only, not all of them. The sample lists 170,000 or so clones, around 80% occurring once. The sequencing input was PBMCs. All receptors come from a woman aged 60 to 75 in good health and CMV-seropositive. Both conserved end residues are part of each CDR3. The order of the fields is J gene, clone size, V gene, D gene, CDR3 DNA, CDR3 protein. A D gene is named only where the DNA matches it firmly. Clone size appears in some rows only: once, few, many, or a class for an expanded clone.

TRBJ1-2,-,TRBV27,-,TGTGCCAGCAGTTTACGAGGACAGGGCTACACCTTC,CASSLRGQGYTF
TRBJ2-1,-,TRBV15,-,TGTGCCACCAGCTTGATTGACTCTCACAATGAGCAGTTCTTC,CATSLIDSHNEQFF
TRBJ2-3,-,TRBV27,-,TGTGCCAGCAGCACCAATGACAGGACTAGCACAGATACGCAGTATTTT,CASSTNDRTSTDTQYF
TRBJ1-5,-,TRBV28,-,TGTGCCAGCAGCTCCGACAGACTCAATCAGCCCCAGCATTTT,CASSSDRLNQPQHF
TRBJ1-2,-,TRBV28,-,TGTGCCAGCAGTTTATCCCTCGGACTCTCTAACTATGGCTACACCTTC,CASSLSLGLSNYGYTF
TRBJ1-1,-,TRBV29-1,TRBD1,TGCAGCGTCGCGGACAGGGGGAACACTGAAGCTTTCTTT,CSVADRGNTEAFF
TRBJ2-1,-,TRBV30,TRBD1,TGTGCCTGGAGTGTGACAGGGGGTCTCTACAATGAGCAGTTCTTC,CAWSVTGGLYNEQFF
TRBJ2-1,-,TRBV7-3,-,TGTGCCAGCAGCCCTACTTCGGTGCGAGGTGAGCAGTTCTTC,CASSPTSVRGEQFF
TRBJ2-1,-,TRBV5-1,TRBD2,TGCGCCAGCAGCTTGGTTAGCGGGTTCAACAATGAGCAGTTCTTC,CASSLVSGFNNEQFF
TRBJ2-3,-,TRBV7-2,-,TGTGCCAGCAGCTTAGACATAGATACGCAGTATTTT,CASSLDIDTQYF
TRBJ1-3,-,TRBV7-9,-,TGTGCCAGCAGCTTTGAGGGGCCGGGGGACACCATATATTTT,CASSFEGPGDTIYF
TRBJ1-1,-,TRBV30,-,TGTGCCTGGAGGCGGCTTCAGGCTTTCTTT,CAWRRLQAFF
TRBJ2-3,few,TRBV29-1,-,TGCAGCGTTGAACGACAGGCCGCAGATACGCAGTATTTT,CSVERQAADTQYF
TRBJ2-4,-,TRBV21-1,-,TGTGCCAGCAGCCCACCGCAAACTAGCGTGGGGATCCTAGCCAAAAACATTCAGTACTTC,CASSPPQTSVGILAKNIQYF
TRBJ2-6,-,TRBV19,-,TGTGCCAGTAGGGCGGGCTCATACTCTGGGGCCAACGTCCTGACTTTC,CASRAGSYSGANVLTF